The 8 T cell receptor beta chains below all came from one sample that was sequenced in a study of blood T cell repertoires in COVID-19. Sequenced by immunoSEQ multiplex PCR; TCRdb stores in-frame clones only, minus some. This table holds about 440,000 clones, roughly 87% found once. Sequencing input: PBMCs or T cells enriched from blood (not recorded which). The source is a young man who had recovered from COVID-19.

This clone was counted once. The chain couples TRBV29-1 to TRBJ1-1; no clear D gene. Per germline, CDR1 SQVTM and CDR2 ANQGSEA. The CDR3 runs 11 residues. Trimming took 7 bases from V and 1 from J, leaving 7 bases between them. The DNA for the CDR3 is TGCAGCGGGCGGGGGAACACTGAAGCTTTCTTT. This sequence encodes CSGRGNTEAFF.

In DNA, the CDR3 is TGTGCCTCCCCTCGACTTACTAGGAAGTTCTCCTACGAGCAGTACTTC. Its protein is CASPRLTRKFSYEQYF. The chain carries TRBV30 and TRBJ2-7, with D possibly matching TRBD2 (5 bases). V lost 7 bases and J lost 0, with 22 bases in between. CDR3 size: 16 residues. CDR1 and CDR2 from the germline V gene are GTSNPN and SVGIG (reference sequence).

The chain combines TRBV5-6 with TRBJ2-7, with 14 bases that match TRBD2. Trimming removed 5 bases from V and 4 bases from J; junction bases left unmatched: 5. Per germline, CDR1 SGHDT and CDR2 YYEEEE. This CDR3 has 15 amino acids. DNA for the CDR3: TGTGCCAGCAGTCTCGGACTAGCGGGAGGATACGAGCAGTACTTC. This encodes CASSLGLAGGYEQYF.

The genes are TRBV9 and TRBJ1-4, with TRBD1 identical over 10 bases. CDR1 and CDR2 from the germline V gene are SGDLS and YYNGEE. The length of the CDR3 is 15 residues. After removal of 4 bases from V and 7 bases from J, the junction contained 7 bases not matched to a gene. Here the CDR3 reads CASSTRDRGGEKLFF. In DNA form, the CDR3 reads TGTGCCAGCAGCACCCGGGACAGGGGTGGTGAAAAACTGTTTTTT.

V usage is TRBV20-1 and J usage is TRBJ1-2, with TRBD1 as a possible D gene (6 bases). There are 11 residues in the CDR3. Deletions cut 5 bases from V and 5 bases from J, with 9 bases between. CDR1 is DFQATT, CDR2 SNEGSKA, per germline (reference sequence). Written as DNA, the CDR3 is TGCAGTGCTCTAGGACAGTATGGCTACACCTTC. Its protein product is CSALGQYGYTF.

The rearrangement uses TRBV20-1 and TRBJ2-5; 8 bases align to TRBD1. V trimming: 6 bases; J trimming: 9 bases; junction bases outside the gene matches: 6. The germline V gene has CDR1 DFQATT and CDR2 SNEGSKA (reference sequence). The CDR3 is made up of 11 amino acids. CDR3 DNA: TGCAGTGCGAGACAGGGGCTGGCCCAGTACTTC. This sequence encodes CSARQGLAQYF.

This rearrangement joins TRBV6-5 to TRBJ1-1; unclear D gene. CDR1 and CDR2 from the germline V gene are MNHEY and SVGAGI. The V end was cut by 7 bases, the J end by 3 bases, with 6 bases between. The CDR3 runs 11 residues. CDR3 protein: CASTSYTEAFF. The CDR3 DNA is TGTGCCAGCACCTCCTACACTGAAGCTTTCTTT.

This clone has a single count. DNA for the CDR3: TGTGCCTGGAGTGTACGGGTGGGACAGTCCTACGAGCAGTACTTC. Protein sequence: CAWSVRVGQSYEQYF. The chain combines TRBV30 with TRBJ2-7, with 7 bases fitting TRBD1. With V trimmed by 0 bases and J by 1 base, 6 bases remained unmatched. The CDR3 is 15 amino acids. Germline CDR1 is GTSNPN and CDR2 is SVGIG (reference sequence).